What follows are 2 T cell receptor beta chains derived from one specimen sequenced in a study of blood T cell repertoires in COVID-19. The data were produced by immunoSEQ multiplex PCR, yet TCRdb's version contains in-frame clones alone and is incomplete. The repertoire has 70,000 to 85,000 clones, around 90% of them found once; the top ten carry 4.5% to 6%. The specimen sequenced was peripheral blood. These receptors originate from a woman between 55 and 75 years old with active COVID-19.

The chain recombines TRBV19 with TRBJ2-3, with unresolved D. The CDR3 is made up of 12 amino acids. Germline V gives CDR1 LNHDA, CDR2 SQIVND (reference sequence). Trimming took 0 bases from V and 5 from J, leaving 3 bases between them. The CDR3 here is CASSIDGDTQYF. The CDR3 coding sequence is TGTGCCAGTAGTATAGACGGAGATACGCAGTATTTT.

The rearrangement uses TRBV2 and TRBJ2-7; D might be TRBD1 (6 bases). Per germline, CDR1 SNHLY and CDR2 FYNNEI. V was cut by 10 bases and J by 0 bases, with 10 bases left in between. The CDR3 totals 12 residues. The CDR3 DNA follows: TGTGCCACCGGACAGTTCTCCTACGAGCAGTACTTC. Residues: CATGQFSYEQYF.